This T cell receptor (beta chain) originates from a study of cytomegalovirus exposure and HLA in healthy donors. About the study: About 83 million unique TCRs from HLA-typed donors made up an early data release. Study-level results: Within an earlier analysis, most TCR beta V segments proved productive either about 90% or about 30% of the time.

This CDR3 region has 15 residues. The V end was cut by 5 bases, the J end by 2 bases, with 12 bases between. Germline CDR1 and CDR2: MNHEY and SVGAGI. The primer mix had 60 Vbeta and 13 Jbeta primers. The method was immunoSEQ multiplex PCR; TCRdb's version includes in-frame clones alone and lacks a portion of them. The sample holds approximately 89,000 clones, around 62% seen once. This clone has only a few counts. The antigen remains unidentified. Participants comprised healthy donors of bone marrow. The sequence was collected from a woman in her thirties in good health and CMV-seropositive. Sequenced sample: PBMCs. V gene TRBV6-5 combines with J gene TRBJ2-2, with D perhaps matching TRBD2 (5 bases). The CDR3 here is CASSRRGINTGELFF. DNA for the CDR3: TGTGCCAGCAGTCGACGGGGTATTAACACCGGGGAGCTGTTTTTT.